The 7 T cell receptor beta chains presented below share a single source sample, sequenced in a study of blood T cell repertoires in COVID-19. Data came from immunoSEQ multiplex PCR; TCRdb stores just in-frame clones and leaves some out. The sample includes 150,000 to 200,000 clones, 75% to 85% of them seen just once. The sample was peripheral blood. The receptors shown here come from a human donor in a cohort sampled during active COVID-19.

V usage is TRBV7-2 and J usage is TRBJ2-7, with 8 positions matching TRBD1. V gave up 1 base and J gave up 3 bases; unmatched junction bases: 11. CDR3 length: 17 amino acids. The germline gives CDR1 SGHTA, CDR2 FQGNSA. This CDR3 reads CASSLGQGARSLYEQYF. The CDR3 nucleotides read TGTGCCAGCAGCTTAGGGCAGGGGGCCAGATCCCTCTACGAGCAGTACTTC.

The chain couples TRBV6-6 to TRBJ2-6; D is possibly TRBD2 (5 bases). This CDR3 contains 15 residues. Trimming cost V 6 bases and J 3 bases, with 12 bases left between them. Per the germline V gene, CDR1 is MNHNY and CDR2 is SVGAGI (reference sequence). Here the CDR3 reads CASSKGSGGANVLTF. In nucleotides, the CDR3 is TGTGCCAGCAGCAAAGGGAGCGGTGGGGCCAACGTCCTGACTTTC.

J is TRBJ2-7 and V is TRBV6-5, with TRBD2 matching over 8 bases. Germline loops: CDR1 MNHEY, CDR2 SVGAGI. Trimming removed 7 bases from V and 7 bases from J; junction bases left unmatched: 12. The CDR3 spans 14 residues. The CDR3 DNA is TGTGCCAGCACGAGAAGCGGGAGATCGGGAGAGCAGTACTTC. Encoded protein: CASTRSGRSGEQYF.

The rearrangement joins TRBV6-5 to TRBJ1-1; 8 nucleotides match TRBD1. Germline V gene data show CDR1 as MNHEY and CDR2 as SVGAGI. Germline trimming cut 6 bases from V and 4 bases from J; bases unmatched to any gene: 4. The CDR3 contains 13 residues. CDR3 region: CASRPQGATEAFF. The CDR3 DNA sequence: TGTGCCAGCAGACCGCAGGGGGCCACTGAAGCTTTCTTT.

This rearrangement joins TRBV5-1 to TRBJ1-1; 11 nucleotides line up with TRBD1. The length of the CDR3 is 14 residues. V shed 3 bases and J 10 bases; nucleotides not matched to a gene: 8. Germline CDR1 reads SGHRS; CDR2 reads YFSETQ. The CDR3: CASSSGTGGRRAFF. For the CDR3, the DNA is TGCGCCAGCAGCTCAGGGACAGGGGGGCGTCGAGCTTTCTTT.

The gene calls are TRBV13 and TRBJ1-5, with 7 bases fitting TRBD1. J was trimmed by 8 bases and V by 4 bases; bases with no gene match: 5. Germline CDR1 is PRHDT and CDR2 is FYEKMQ (reference sequence). The CDR3 runs 13 residues. DNA of the CDR3: TGTGCCAGCAGCTCGGGACAGCTGGAGCCCCAGCATTTT. Its translation is CASSSGQLEPQHF.

CDR3 protein: CASSFGRQPGYTF. The CDR3 DNA sequence: TGTGCCAGCAGCTTCGGGCGACAGCCTGGCTACACCTTC. The J gene is TRBJ1-2, the V gene TRBV7-2; TRBD1 is a possible D gene (5 bases). Germline V gene data show CDR1 as SGHTA and CDR2 as FQGNSA. V lost 3 bases and J 7 bases, leaving 12 bases between the germline ends. CDR3 size: 13 residues.